This T cell receptor beta chain was observed in a study of blood T cell repertoires in COVID-19. As for the study in general: The origin of the acute and convalescent COVID-19 samples was the United States, Italy and Spain. Nucleic acid was either cDNA or gDNA, and it came from T cells, B-cell-depleted T cells, or PBMCs.

This clone was observed a single time. In the source study's methods: The authors estimated nucleated cell counts from reference gene primer amplification. TCRdb keeps only in-frame clones here, not all; method: immunoSEQ multiplex PCR. From that table come the V and J calls and clone size; the DNA was used to work out D and trimming. Found here are 100,000 to 110,000 clones, around 90% of them singletons; the top ten hold about 5%. Germline CDR1 is SQVTM and CDR2 is ANQGSEA. The CDR3 has 11 residues. Between the trimmed V and J ends, which lost 4 bases and 6 bases, there was a span of 10 bases. The sequence was collected from a human donor in a cohort sampled during active COVID-19. The sequencing input was peripheral blood. The chain carries TRBV29-1 and TRBJ2-7, with TRBD2 as a possible D gene (5 bases). This chain's CDR3 is CSVAGRAEQYF. The CDR3 coding sequence is TGCAGCGTTGCGGGAAGGGCCGAGCAGTACTTC.